The 8 T cell receptor beta chains reported below all come from one sample, sequenced in a study of T cell repertoires in cytomegalovirus infection. TCRdb independently ran MiXCR on the reads; one entry per CDR3 protein. The sample includes roughly 200,000 distinct CDR3 sequences, less than 9.5% seen only once; the top ten take approximately 4.2%. Sequencing was performed on PBMCs. Receptors were obtained from a human donor in good health (CMV status not recorded). Some clones in this sample may be carry-over from other donors' samples.

The chain couples TRBV29-1 to TRBJ2-2; D is undetermined. Trimming removed 5 bases at V and 1 base at J, with 8 bases between. This CDR3 comprises 13 residues. Germline values: CDR1 SQVTM, CDR2 ANQGSEA. The CDR3 region has the DNA TGCAGCGTTATCGGCGAGAACACCGGGGAGCTGTTTTTT. It encodes CSVIGENTGELFF.

This clonotype was observed at least ten times. The CDR3 sequence: CASSAKADQPQHF. The CDR3 coding sequence is TGTGCCAGCAGCGCGAAGGCTGACCAGCCCCAGCATTTT. The rearrangement joins TRBV7-2 to TRBJ1-5, with D hard to call. Germline V gene sequence: CDR1 SGHTA, CDR2 FQGNSA. The CDR3 has 13 amino acids. The ends were cut back, 5 bases at V and 7 bases at J, with 12 bases in the middle.

The table lists this clonotype with many counts. The chain carries TRBV12-3 or TRBV12-4 and TRBJ1-1; 9 positions agree with TRBD1. V lost 7 bases and J lost 0; bases outside the gene matches: 9. The CDR3 is 16 residues long. The CDR3 bases are TGTGCCAGCAACACCGGGACAGGGTTATTGAACACTGAAGCTTTCTTT. Amino acids: CASNTGTGLLNTEAFF.

In this sample, this clonotype turned up a few times. The rearrangement uses TRBV28 and TRBJ2-7; 7 bases fit TRBD1. The CDR3 contains 15 residues. In germline, CDR1 is MDHEN, CDR2 SYDVKM. J was trimmed by 2 bases and V by 7 bases; bases with no gene match: 11. CDR3 coding DNA: TGTGCCAGCAACCCGTCGCCGGGACAGACCTACGAGCAGTACTTC. Its translation is CASNPSPGQTYEQYF.

This clonotype was observed many times. This chain uses TRBV7-9 with TRBJ1-2, with D uncertain. V lost 1 base and J 6 bases, leaving 12 bases between the germline ends. The CDR3 length is 14 residues. CDR1 and CDR2 (germline): SEHNR, FQNEAQ (reference sequence). DNA for the CDR3: TGTGCCAGCAGCTTAGGCCGGGAATTCCATGGCTACACCTTC. Translation: CASSLGREFHGYTF.

Worth noting for this clonotype: A much larger clone lies one base from this, so it may be a read error. The chain employs TRBV2 and TRBJ2-2; 9 bases align to TRBD2. The CDR3 has 15 amino acids. The germline CDR1 and CDR2 sequences are SNHLY and FYNNEI. The CDR3, as DNA: TGTGCCAGCAGAAATAGCGGGAGACGCACCGGGGAGCCGTTTTTT. Residues: CASRNSGRRTGEPFF.

This clonotype has ten or more counts. The CDR3 nucleotides are TGTGCCAGTAGAGGGACAGGGAAGAACACTGAAGCTTTCTTT. Translating it yields CASRGTGKNTEAFF. This chain connects TRBV19 to TRBJ1-1, with 9 bases aligning to TRBD1. This CDR3 contains 14 residues. CDR1 and CDR2 (germline): LNHDA, SQIVND (reference sequence). With 6 bases clipped from V and 1 base from J, the junction kept 3 bases outside the gene matches.

Many counts were recorded for this clonotype. The rearrangement joins TRBV5-5 to TRBJ1-5; 9 nucleotides align to TRBD1. The CDR3 has 14 amino acids. Trimming cost V 5 bases and J 7 bases; bases outside gene matches: 7. CDR1 and CDR2 from the germline V gene are SGHKS and YYEKEE (reference sequence). CDR3 DNA sequence: TGTGCCAGCAGTCCCACAGGGGGCCTCCAGCCCCAGCATTTT. As protein: CASSPTGGLQPQHF. Based on the CDR3 plus reference TRBV5-5 and TRBJ1-5, the full variable domain is DAGVTQSPTHLIKTRGQQVTLRCSPISGHKSVSWYQQVLGQGPQFIFQYYEKEERGRGNFPDRFSARQFPNYSSELNVNALLLGDSALYLCASSPTGGLQPQHFGDGTRLSIL.